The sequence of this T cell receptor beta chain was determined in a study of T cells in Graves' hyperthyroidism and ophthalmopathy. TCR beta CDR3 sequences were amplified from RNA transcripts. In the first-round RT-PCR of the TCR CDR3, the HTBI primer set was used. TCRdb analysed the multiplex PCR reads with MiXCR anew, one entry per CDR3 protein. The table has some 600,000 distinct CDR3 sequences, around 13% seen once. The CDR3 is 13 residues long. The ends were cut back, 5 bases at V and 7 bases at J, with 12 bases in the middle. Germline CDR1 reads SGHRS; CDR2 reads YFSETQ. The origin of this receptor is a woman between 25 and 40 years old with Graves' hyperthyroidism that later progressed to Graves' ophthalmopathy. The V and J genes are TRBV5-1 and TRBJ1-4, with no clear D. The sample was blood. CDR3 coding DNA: TGCGCCAGCAGGTACGCCGCGAGTGAAAAACTGTTTTTT. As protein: CASRYAASEKLFF.